This T cell receptor beta chain comes out of a study of early T cells in non-severe SARS-CoV-2 infection. Broader study findings: VDJdb-based matching was biased toward anti-spike CD8 responses and missed private and CD4 specificities.

In its sample, this clonotype is medium-sized. Its specificity is unknown. The TCR library protocol was used to attach unique molecular identifiers. These identifiers were attached to individual cDNA molecules. TCRdb independently ran MiXCR on the 5' RACE reads; one entry per CDR3 protein. Of about 23,000 distinct CDR3 sequences listed, less than 5.5% are singletons. The germline V gene encodes CDR1 MDHEN and CDR2 SYDVKM. There are 15 residues in the CDR3. Trimming cost V 0 bases and J 4 bases; bases outside gene matches: 5. The rearrangement uses TRBV28 and TRBJ2-7; TRBD1 matches 8 bases. The sequenced sample was whole blood. The source of this sequence is an adult who was a healthcare worker with PCR-confirmed SARS-CoV-2 infection or an uninfected control (not recorded which). The CDR3 bases are TGTGCCAGCAGTTTATGGGCAGGGGGCGCATACGAGCAGTACTTC. Amino acids: CASSLWAGGAYEQYF.